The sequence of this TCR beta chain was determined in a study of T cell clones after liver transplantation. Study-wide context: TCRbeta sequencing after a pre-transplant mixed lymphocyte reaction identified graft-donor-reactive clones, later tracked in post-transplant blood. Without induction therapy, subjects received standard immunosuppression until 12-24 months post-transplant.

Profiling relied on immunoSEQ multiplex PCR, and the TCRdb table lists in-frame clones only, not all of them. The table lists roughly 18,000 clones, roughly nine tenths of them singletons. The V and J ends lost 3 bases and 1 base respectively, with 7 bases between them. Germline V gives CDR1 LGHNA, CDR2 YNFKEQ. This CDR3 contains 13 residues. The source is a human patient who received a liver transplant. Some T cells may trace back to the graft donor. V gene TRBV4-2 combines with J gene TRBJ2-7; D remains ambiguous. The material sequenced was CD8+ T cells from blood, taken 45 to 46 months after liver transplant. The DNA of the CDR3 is TGTGCCAGCAGCCACTCCTCTTCCTACGAGCAGTACTTC. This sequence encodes CASSHSSSYEQYF.